The next 20 T cell receptor beta chains were all read from a single sample in a study of OX40 agonist ivuxolimab in advanced cancers. The data were produced by immunoSEQ multiplex PCR, yet TCRdb's version contains in-frame clones alone and is incomplete. The sample has tens of thousands of clones; roughly 90% are singletons. The sample was CD4+ or CD8+ T cells sorted from blood, taken in a trial of the OX40 agonist ivuxolimab. The receptors stem from an adult with an advanced solid tumor such as melanoma, head and neck, liver or kidney cancer.

This chain uses TRBV5-4 with TRBJ1-4; possibly TRBD1 for D (5 bases). V lost 4 bases and J 7 bases, leaving 14 bases between the germline ends. The CDR3 spans 14 residues. In germline, CDR1 is SGHNT, CDR2 YYREEE (reference sequence). CDR3 amino acids: CASSRGGVGEKLFF. CDR3 DNA: TGTGCCAGCAGCCGCGGGGGGGTTGGTGAAAAACTGTTTTTT.

The rearrangement joins TRBV6-5 to TRBJ1-3, with D perhaps TRBD1 (5 bases). Trimming left V 2 bases short and J 4 bases short, with 9 bases between. The CDR3 covers 14 residues. Germline CDR1 is MNHEY and CDR2 is SVGAGI. The CDR3, as DNA: TGTGCCAGCAGTTACGGGGCGCGAGGAAACACCATATATTTT. This sequence encodes CASSYGARGNTIYF.

The chain has TRBV5-4 and TRBJ2-3; the match to TRBD2 covers 12 bases. The CDR3 consists of 15 residues. The V gene end was trimmed by 5 bases and the J gene end by 3 bases; junction bases not matched to a gene: 4. Germline CDR1 is SGHNT and CDR2 is YYREEE (reference sequence). Here the CDR3 DNA reads TGTGCCAGCAGAGCGACTAGCGGGAGAACAGATACGCAGTATTTT. Protein product: CASRATSGRTDTQYF.

This clone showed up just once. The V call is TRBV5-4, the J call TRBJ2-7; TRBD1 aligns across 7 bases. Germline CDR1 reads SGHNT; CDR2 reads YYREEE (reference sequence). V shed 0 bases and J 6 bases; nucleotides not matched to a gene: 3. CDR3 size: 13 residues. Here the CDR3 reads CASSLAGTAEQYF. The CDR3 bases are TGTGCCAGCAGCTTGGCCGGGACAGCCGAGCAGTACTTC.

This chain uses TRBV30 with TRBJ2-5, with TRBD1 matching 9 bases. Germline V lookup: CDR1 GTSNPN, CDR2 SVGIG (reference sequence). V dropped 2 bases and J dropped 5; count of bases not matched to a gene: 12. The CDR3 runs to 16 residues. CDR3 sequence: CAWSRSTGGWGETQYF. The CDR3 coding sequence is TGTGCCTGGAGTAGGTCGACAGGGGGTTGGGGTGAGACCCAGTACTTC.

The CDR3: CASSWGQNEQYF. The CDR3 region has the DNA TGTGCCAGCAGCTGGGGTCAGAACGAGCAGTACTTC. The rearrangement uses TRBV7-9 and TRBJ2-7; D unclear. Germline loops: CDR1 SEHNR, CDR2 FQNEAQ (reference sequence). This CDR3 has 12 amino acids. V was cut by 4 bases and J by 5 bases, with 9 bases left in between.

This clone was counted only a few times. The chain employs TRBV30 and TRBJ1-5; D unresolved. Germline V gene data show CDR1 as GTSNPN and CDR2 as SVGIG (reference sequence). V was pared by 3 bases and J by 2 bases, with 8 bases between. The length of the CDR3 is 13 residues. The CDR3 region is CAWSPEGNQPQHF. Written as DNA, the CDR3 is TGTGCCTGGAGCCCGGAGGGCAATCAGCCCCAGCATTTT.

V gene TRBV29-1 combines with J gene TRBJ2-5; 8 bases are a match to TRBD2. CDR1 is SQVTM, CDR2 ANQGSEA, per germline. The V and J ends lost 4 bases and 0 bases, in that order; junction bases with no gene match: 4. There are 14 residues in the CDR3. The CDR3 is CSVGIAGYQETQYF. For the CDR3, the DNA is TGCAGCGTTGGTATAGCGGGGTACCAAGAGACCCAGTACTTC.

This sequence joins TRBV6-5 and TRBJ2-1, with 14 positions matching TRBD2. Losses at the gene ends were 2 bases for V and 7 bases for J; bases not matched to a gene: 1. Looked up from germline, CDR1 is MNHEY and CDR2 is SVGAGI. CDR3 length equals 15 residues. The CDR3 DNA reads as TGTGCCAGCAGTTACAGGACTAGCGGGAGGAATGAGCAGTTCTTC. This translates into CASSYRTSGRNEQFF.

The chain combines TRBV5-6 with TRBJ2-1, with TRBD1 matching 8 bases. This CDR3 region has 14 residues. Germline values: CDR1 SGHDT, CDR2 YYEEEE. V dropped 6 bases and J dropped 6; count of bases not matched to a gene: 8. CDR3 in DNA: TGTGCCAGCACCCGGACAGGGTTCGGCAATGAGCAGTTCTTC. Its protein is CASTRTGFGNEQFF.

The chain couples TRBV5-1 to TRBJ2-5, with a weak D call TRBD2 (6 bases). Germline values: CDR1 SGHRS, CDR2 YFSETQ. V was clipped by 4 bases and J by 4 bases, with 17 bases between them. The length of the CDR3 is 15 residues. CDR3 in amino acids: CASSRGTSRGETQYF. CDR3 DNA: TGCGCCAGCAGCAGAGGGACTTCAAGAGGAGAGACCCAGTACTTC.

This clone was detected only once. This sequence joins TRBV9 and TRBJ2-7, with 7 bases fitting TRBD2. Unmatched junction bases numbered 10, after V lost 2 bases and J lost 2 bases. The CDR3 has 16 amino acids. Germline V gives CDR1 SGDLS, CDR2 YYNGEE. The CDR3 coding sequence is TGTGCCAGCAGCGTCGGAGATCTAGCGGACACCTACGAGCAGTACTTC. This encodes CASSVGDLADTYEQYF.

The rearrangement links TRBV6-4 to TRBJ1-1; weak D call: TRBD1 (6 bases). Trimming removed 6 bases from V and 4 bases from J, with 24 bases in between. Germline V gene lookup returns CDR1 MRHNA and CDR2 SNTAGT. The CDR3 runs to 17 residues. CDR3 DNA: TGTGCCAGCAGGCCCAGCATTGGGGGGGCGGTAGGCACTGAAGCTTTCTTT. Residues: CASRPSIGGAVGTEAFF.

The chain uses TRBV30 and TRBJ1-5, with TRBD1 identical over 7 bases. Germline V lookup: CDR1 GTSNPN, CDR2 SVGIG (reference sequence). Trimming cost V 4 bases and J 2 bases; bases outside gene matches: 5. The CDR3 is 14 amino acids. As DNA, the CDR3 is TGTGCCTGGAACCGACAGGGCGGCAATCAGCCCCAGCATTTT. Translating gives CAWNRQGGNQPQHF.

This chain uses TRBV11-3 with TRBJ1-4; 7 nucleotides agree with TRBD1. Trimming took 1 base from V and 4 from J; bases not matched to a gene: 3. Germline CDR1 reads SGHNT; CDR2 reads YENEEA. This CDR3 contains 15 residues. This chain's CDR3 is CASSLAGTVNEKLFF. In nucleotides, the CDR3 is TGTGCCAGCAGCTTAGCCGGGACAGTTAATGAAAAACTGTTTTTT.

The V call is TRBV5-6, the J call TRBJ2-3; 10 nucleotides match TRBD1. There are 15 residues in the CDR3. Germline V CDR1 and CDR2: SGHDT, YYEEEE. The V gene end was trimmed by 3 bases and the J gene end by 2 bases; junction bases not matched to a gene: 3. The CDR3 here is CASSSDRGHTDTQYF. The CDR3 region has the DNA TGTGCCAGCAGCTCCGACAGGGGGCACACAGATACGCAGTATTTT.

The chain combines TRBV29-1 with TRBJ2-1; TRBD2 might be the D (7 bases). The CDR3 totals 11 residues. Germline V gives CDR1 SQVTM, CDR2 ANQGSEA. Trimming left V 4 bases short and J 9 bases short, with 10 bases between. The CDR3 DNA reads as TGCAGCGTTGGACGGGGGGCTGAGCAGTTCTTC. This encodes CSVGRGAEQFF.

This clone has just a few counts. The chain employs TRBV4-1 and TRBJ2-1; D remains ambiguous. The V end was cut by 3 bases, the J end by 9 bases, with 9 bases between. Germline CDR1 reads MGHRA; CDR2 reads YSYEKL. The CDR3 sequence is 12 residues long. Here the CDR3 reads CASSQWGREQFF. CDR3 DNA: TGCGCCAGCAGCCAGTGGGGTCGTGAGCAGTTCTTC.

The chain couples TRBV9 to TRBJ1-1; no firm D call. The CDR3 length is 14 residues. Germline V gene lookup returns CDR1 SGDLS and CDR2 YYNGEE. Trimming removed 0 bases at V and 5 bases at J, with 11 bases between. The CDR3 here is CASSVEPLGTEAFF. Here the CDR3 DNA reads TGTGCCAGCAGCGTAGAACCCCTTGGTACTGAAGCTTTCTTT.

The chain recombines TRBV5-4 with TRBJ1-1; maybe TRBD1 (5 bases). V was clipped by 3 bases and J by 5 bases, with 20 bases between them. CDR3 size: 16 residues. CDR1 is SGHNT and CDR2 is YYREEE in the germline V gene (reference sequence). The CDR3: CASSSNRNTGRTEAFF. CDR3 sequence (DNA): TGTGCCAGCAGCTCGAACCGGAATACAGGACGTACTGAAGCTTTCTTT.